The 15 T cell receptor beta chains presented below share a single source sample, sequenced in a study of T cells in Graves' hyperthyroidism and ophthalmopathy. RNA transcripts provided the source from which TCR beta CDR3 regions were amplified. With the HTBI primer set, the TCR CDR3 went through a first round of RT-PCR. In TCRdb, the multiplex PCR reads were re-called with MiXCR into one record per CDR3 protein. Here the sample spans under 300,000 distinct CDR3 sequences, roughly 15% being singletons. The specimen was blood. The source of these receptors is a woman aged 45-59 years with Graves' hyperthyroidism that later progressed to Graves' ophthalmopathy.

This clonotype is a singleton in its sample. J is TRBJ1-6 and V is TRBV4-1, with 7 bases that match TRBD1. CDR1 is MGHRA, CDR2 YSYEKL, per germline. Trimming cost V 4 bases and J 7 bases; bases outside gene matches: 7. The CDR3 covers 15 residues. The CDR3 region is CASSPGGQSNSPLHF. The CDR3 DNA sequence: TGCGCCAGCAGCCCGGGGGGACAGAGCAATTCACCCCTCCACTTT.

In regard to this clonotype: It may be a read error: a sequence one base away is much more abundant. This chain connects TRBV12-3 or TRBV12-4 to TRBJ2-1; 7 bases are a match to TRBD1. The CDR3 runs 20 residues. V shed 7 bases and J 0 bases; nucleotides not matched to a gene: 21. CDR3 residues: CASNTTPQGSGRISYNEQFF. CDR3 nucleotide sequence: TGTGCCAGCAATACCACCCCACAGGGGTCCGGCCGAATCTCCTACAATGAGCAGTTCTTC.

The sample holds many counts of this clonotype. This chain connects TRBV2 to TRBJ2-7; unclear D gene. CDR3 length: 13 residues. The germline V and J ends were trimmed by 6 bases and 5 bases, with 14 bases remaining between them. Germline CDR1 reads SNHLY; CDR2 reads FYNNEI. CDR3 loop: CASSRASRDEQYF. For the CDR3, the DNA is TGTGCCAGCAGCCGGGCATCAAGGGACGAGCAGTACTTC. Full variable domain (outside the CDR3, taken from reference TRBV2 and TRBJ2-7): EPEVTQTPSHQVTQMGQEVILRCVPISNHLYFYWYRQILGQKVEFLVSFYNNEISEKSEIFDDQFSVERPDGSNFTLKIRSTKLEDSAMYFCASSRASRDEQYFGPGTRLTVT.

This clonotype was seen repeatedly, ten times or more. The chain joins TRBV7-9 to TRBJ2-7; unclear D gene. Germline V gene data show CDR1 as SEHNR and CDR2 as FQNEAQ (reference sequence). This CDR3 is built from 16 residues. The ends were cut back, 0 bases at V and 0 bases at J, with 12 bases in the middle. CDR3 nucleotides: TGTGCCAGCAGCTTAGCGTTTAGAGGCAGCTCCTACGAGCAGTACTTC. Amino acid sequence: CASSLAFRGSSYEQYF.

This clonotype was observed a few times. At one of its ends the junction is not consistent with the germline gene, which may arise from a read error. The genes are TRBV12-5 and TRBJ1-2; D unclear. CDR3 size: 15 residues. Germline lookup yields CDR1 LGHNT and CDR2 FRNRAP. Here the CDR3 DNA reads TGTGCTAGTGGTCCCCCAACTGCAGGAGTCTATAGCTACACCTTC. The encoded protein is CASGPPTAGVYSYTF.

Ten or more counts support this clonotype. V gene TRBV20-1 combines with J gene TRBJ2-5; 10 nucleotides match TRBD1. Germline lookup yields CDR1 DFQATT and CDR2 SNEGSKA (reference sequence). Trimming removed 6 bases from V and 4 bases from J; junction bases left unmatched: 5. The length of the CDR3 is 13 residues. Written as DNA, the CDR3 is TGCAGTGCGGCGGACAGGGGGGGAGAGACCCAGTACTTC. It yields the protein CSAADRGGETQYF.

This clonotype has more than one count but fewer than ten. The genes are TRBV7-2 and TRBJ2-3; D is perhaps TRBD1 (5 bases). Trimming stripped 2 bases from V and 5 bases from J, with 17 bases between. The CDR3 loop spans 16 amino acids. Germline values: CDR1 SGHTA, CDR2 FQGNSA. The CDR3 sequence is CASSLFGSTGKDTQYF. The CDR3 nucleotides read TGTGCCAGCAGCTTATTTGGCAGCACAGGTAAAGATACGCAGTATTTT.

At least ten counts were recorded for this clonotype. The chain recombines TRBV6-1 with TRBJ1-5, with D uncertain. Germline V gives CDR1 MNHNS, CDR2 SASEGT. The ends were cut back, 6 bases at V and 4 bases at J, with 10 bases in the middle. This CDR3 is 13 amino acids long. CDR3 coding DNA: TGTGCCAGCAGGGAGACTCCAAATCAGCCCCAGCATTTT. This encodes CASRETPNQPQHF.

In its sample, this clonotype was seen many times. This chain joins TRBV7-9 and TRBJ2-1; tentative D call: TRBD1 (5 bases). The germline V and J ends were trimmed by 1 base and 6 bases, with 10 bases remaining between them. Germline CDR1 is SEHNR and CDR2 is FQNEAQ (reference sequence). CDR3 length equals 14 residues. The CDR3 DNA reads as TGTGCCAGCAGCTTAGTGGGGCGGTCCAATGAGCAGTTCTTC. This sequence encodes CASSLVGRSNEQFF.

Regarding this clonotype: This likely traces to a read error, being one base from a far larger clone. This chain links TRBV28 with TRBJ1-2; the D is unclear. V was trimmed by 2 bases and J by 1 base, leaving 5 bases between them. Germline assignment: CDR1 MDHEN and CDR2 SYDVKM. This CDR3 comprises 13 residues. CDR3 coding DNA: TGTGCCAGCAGTTTAAGGGTTAACTATGGCTACACCTTC. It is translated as CASSLRVNYGYTF.

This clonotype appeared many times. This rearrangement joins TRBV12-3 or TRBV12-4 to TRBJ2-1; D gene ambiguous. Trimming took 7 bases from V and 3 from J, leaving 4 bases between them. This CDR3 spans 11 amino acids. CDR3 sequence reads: CASTLYNEQFF. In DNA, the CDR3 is TGTGCCAGCACCCTCTACAATGAGCAGTTCTTC.

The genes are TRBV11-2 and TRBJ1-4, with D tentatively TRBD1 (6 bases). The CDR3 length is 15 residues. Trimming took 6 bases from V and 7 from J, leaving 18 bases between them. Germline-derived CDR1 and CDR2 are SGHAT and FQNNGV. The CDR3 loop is CASRPQGGAGEKLFF. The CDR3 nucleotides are TGTGCCAGCAGACCCCAAGGGGGGGCGGGTGAAAAACTGTTTTTT.

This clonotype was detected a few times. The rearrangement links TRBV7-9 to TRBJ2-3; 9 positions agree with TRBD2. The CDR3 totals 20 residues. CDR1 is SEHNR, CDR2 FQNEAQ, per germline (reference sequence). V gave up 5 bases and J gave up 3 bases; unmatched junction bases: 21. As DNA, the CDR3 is TGTGCCAGCAGCCTCAGAGTTAAGGTAGCGGGAGTATCGGAGACAGATACGCAGTATTTT. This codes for CASSLRVKVAGVSETDTQYF.

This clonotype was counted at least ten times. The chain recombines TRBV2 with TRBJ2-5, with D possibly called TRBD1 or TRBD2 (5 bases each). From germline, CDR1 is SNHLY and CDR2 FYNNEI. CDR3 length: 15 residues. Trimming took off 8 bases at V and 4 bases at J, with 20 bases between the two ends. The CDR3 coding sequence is TGTGCCAGCTACGTGGGGGAGTGGGTGGGAGAGACCCAGTACTTC. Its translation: CASYVGEWVGETQYF.

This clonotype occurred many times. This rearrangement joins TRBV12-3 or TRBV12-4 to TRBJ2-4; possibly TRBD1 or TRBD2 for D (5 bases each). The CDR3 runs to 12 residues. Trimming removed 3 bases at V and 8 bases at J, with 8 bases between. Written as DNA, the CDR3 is TGTGCCAGCAGTTTGGGGGAAGACATTCAGTACTTC. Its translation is CASSLGEDIQYF.